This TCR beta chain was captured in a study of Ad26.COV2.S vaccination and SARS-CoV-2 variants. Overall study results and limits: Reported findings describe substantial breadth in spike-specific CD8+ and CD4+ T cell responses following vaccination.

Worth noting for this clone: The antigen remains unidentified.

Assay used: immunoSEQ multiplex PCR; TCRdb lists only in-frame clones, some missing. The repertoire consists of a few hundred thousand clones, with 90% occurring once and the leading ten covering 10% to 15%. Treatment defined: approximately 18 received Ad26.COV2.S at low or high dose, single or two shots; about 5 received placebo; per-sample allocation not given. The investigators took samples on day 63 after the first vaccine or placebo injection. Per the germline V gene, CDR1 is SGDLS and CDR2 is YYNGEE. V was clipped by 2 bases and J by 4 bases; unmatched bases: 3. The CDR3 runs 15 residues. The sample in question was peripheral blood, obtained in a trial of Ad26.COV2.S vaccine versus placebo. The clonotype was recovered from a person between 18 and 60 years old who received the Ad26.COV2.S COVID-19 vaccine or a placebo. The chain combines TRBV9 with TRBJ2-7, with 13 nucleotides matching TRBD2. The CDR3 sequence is CASSVGTSGKYEQYF. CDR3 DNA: TGTGCCAGCAGCGTTGGGACTAGCGGGAAGTACGAGCAGTACTTC.